The clone carrying this T cell receptor beta chain has only a few counts. What it binds is unknown. The data originate from a study of cytomegalovirus exposure and HLA in healthy donors. Findings and limits, study-wide: Using the classifier, cytomegalovirus status was reportedly diagnosed with high specificity and sensitivity.

The PCR employed 60 Vbeta primers together with 13 Jbeta primers. Assay used: immunoSEQ multiplex PCR; TCRdb lists only in-frame clones, some missing. The table includes about 130,000 clones, over 60% detected once. CDR1 is SGHAT and CDR2 is FQNNGV in the germline V gene. Trimming took 4 bases from V and 2 from J; bases not matched to a gene: 1. The CDR3 is made up of 14 amino acids. This TCR came from a human donor in good health. Sequencing was carried out using PBMCs. The V call is TRBV11-2, the J call TRBJ2-1, with 8 bases fitting TRBD2. The CDR3 sequence is CASSSGLAYNEQFF. CDR3 DNA: TGTGCCAGCAGCTCGGGACTAGCCTACAATGAGCAGTTCTTC. Together with reference TRBV11-2 and TRBJ2-1, the CDR3 gives the full variable domain: EAGVAQSPRYKIIEKRQSVAFWCNPISGHATLYWYQQILGQGPKLLIQFQNNGVVDDSQLPKDRFSAERLKGVDSTLKIQPAKLEDSAVYLCASSSGLAYNEQFFGPGTRLTVL.